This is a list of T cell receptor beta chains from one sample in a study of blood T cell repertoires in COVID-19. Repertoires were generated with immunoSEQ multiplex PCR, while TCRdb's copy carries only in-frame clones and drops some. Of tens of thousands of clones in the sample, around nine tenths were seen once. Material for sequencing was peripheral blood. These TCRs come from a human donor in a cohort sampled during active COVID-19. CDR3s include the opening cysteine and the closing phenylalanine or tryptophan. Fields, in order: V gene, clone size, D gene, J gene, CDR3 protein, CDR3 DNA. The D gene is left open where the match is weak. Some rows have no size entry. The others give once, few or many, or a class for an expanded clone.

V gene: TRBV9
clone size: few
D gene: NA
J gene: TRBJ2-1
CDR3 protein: CASSVGGGLGNEQFF
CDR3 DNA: TGTGCCAGCAGCGTAGGCGGGGGCCTGGGCAATGAGCAGTTCTTC

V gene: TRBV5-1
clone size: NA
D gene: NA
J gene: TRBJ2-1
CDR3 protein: CASSFGQGSYNEQFF
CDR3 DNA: TGCGCCAGCAGCTTCGGGCAGGGTTCCTACAATGAGCAGTTCTTC

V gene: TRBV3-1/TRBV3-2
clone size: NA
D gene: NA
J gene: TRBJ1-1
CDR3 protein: CASSRTAGHLNTEAFF
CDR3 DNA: TGTGCCAGCAGCCGAACAGCAGGGCACTTGAACACTGAAGCTTTCTTT

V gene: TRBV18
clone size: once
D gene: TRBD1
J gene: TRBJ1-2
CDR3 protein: CASSSDRGSFGYTF
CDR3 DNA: TGTGCCAGCTCAAGCGACAGGGGGTCTTTTGGCTACACCTTC

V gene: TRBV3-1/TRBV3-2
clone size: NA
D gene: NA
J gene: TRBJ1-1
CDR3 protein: CASSQDQYDSPEAFF
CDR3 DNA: TGTGCCAGCAGCCAAGACCAGTATGACAGTCCCGAAGCTTTCTTT

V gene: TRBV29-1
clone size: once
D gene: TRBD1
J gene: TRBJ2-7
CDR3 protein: CSVLTTGTGGVLYEQYF
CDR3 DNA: TGCAGCGTGCTAACGACCGGGACAGGGGGCGTTTTGTACGAGCAGTACTTC

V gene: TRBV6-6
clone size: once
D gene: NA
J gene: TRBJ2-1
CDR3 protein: CASRGGGTASYNEQFF
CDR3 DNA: TGTGCCAGCAGAGGTGGAGGGACAGCCTCCTACAATGAGCAGTTCTTC

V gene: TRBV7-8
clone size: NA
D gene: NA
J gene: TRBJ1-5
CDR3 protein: CASSSYNRYSNQPQHF
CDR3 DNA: TGTGCCAGCAGCTCCTATAACAGATATAGCAATCAGCCCCAGCATTTT

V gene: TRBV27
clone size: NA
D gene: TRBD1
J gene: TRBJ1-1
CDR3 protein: CASSPRTGVTLGAFF
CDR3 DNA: TGTGCCAGCAGTCCCCGGACAGGGGTTACATTAGGAGCTTTCTTT

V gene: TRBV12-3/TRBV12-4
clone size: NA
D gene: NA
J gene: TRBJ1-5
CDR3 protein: CASSNSNQPQHF
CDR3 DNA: TGTGCCAGCAGCAATAGCAATCAGCCCCAGCATTTT

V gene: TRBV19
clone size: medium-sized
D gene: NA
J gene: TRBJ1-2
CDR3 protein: CASSIGTNYGYTF
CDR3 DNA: TGTGCCAGTAGTATTGGGACAAACTATGGCTACACCTTC

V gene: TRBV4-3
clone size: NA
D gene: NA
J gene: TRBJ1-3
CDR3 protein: CASSQDPGTLSGNTIYF
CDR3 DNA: TGCGCCAGCAGCCAGGATCCGGGAACCCTCTCTGGAAACACCATATATTTT

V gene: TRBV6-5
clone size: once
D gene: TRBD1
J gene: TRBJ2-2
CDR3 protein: CASSYGQGPGELFF
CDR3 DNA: TGTGCCAGCAGTTACGGACAGGGGCCCGGGGAGCTGTTTTTT

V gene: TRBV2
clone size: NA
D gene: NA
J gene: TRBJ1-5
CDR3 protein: CASSELDLRRGQPQHF
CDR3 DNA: TGTGCCAGCAGTGAATTGGACCTAAGAAGGGGTCAGCCCCAGCATTTT

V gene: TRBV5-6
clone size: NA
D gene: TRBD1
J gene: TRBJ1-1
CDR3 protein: CASSPGTGGLNTEAFF
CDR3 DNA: TGTGCCAGCAGCCCCGGGACAGGGGGTTTGAACACTGAAGCTTTCTTT

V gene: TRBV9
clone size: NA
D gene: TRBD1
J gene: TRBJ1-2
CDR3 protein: CASSVAPGQGSRGQAGYTF
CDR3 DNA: TGTGCCAGCAGCGTAGCTCCCGGACAGGGGAGTCGGGGACAAGCTGGCTACACCTTC

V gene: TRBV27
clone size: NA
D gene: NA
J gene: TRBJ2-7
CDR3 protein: CASSFSLGGLTYEQYF
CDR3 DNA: TGTGCCAGCAGTTTCTCCCTCGGGGGTCTTACCTACGAGCAGTACTTC

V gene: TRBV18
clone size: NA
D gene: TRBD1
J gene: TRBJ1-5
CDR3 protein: CASSPYDSSGTGVSNQPQHF
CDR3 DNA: TGTGCCAGCTCACCTTACGACTCCTCCGGGACAGGGGTTAGCAATCAGCCCCAGCATTTT

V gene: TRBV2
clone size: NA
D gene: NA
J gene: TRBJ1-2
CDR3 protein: CASSVTGFTYGYTF
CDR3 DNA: TGTGCCAGCAGTGTTACAGGGTTTACCTATGGCTACACCTTC

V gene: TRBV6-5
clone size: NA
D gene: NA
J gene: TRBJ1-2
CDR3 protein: CASSFSVRVLYGYTF
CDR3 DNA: TGTGCCAGCAGTTTTAGCGTCAGAGTTCTTTATGGCTACACCTTC

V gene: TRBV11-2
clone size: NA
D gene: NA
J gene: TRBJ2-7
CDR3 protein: CASSIKRGAEQYF
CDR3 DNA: TGTGCCAGCAGCATAAAAAGGGGCGCCGAGCAGTACTTC

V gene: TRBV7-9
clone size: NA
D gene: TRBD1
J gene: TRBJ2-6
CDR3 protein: CASSDTGAGANVLTF
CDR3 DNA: TGTGCCAGCAGTGATACAGGGGCCGGGGCCAACGTCCTGACTTTC

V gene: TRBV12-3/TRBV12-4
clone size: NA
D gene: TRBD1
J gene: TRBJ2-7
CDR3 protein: CASSFDRGYEQYF
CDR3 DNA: TGTGCCAGCAGTTTCGACAGGGGTTACGAGCAGTACTTC

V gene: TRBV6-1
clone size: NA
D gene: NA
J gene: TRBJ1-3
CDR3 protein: CASSDQQANSGNTIYF
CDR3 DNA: TGTGCCAGCAGTGACCAACAGGCCAACTCTGGAAACACCATATATTTT

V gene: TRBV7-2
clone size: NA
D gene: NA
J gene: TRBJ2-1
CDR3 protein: CASSLGVARREQFF
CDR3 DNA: TGTGCCAGCAGCTTAGGGGTCGCAAGGAGGGAGCAGTTCTTC

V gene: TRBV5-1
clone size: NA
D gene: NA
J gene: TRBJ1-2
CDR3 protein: CASSVGGDNYGYTF
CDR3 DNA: TGCGCCAGCAGCGTTGGCGGGGATAACTATGGCTACACCTTC

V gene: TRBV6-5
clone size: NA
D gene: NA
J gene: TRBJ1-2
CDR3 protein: CASSYSTANYGYTF
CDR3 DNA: TGTGCCAGCAGTTACTCGACAGCTAACTATGGCTACACCTTC

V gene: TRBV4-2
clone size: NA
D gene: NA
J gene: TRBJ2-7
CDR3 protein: CASSHPGTSYEQYF
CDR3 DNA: TGTGCCAGCAGCCACCCCGGGACTTCCTACGAGCAGTACTTC

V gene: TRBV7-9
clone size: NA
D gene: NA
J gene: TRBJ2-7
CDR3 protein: CASSGLGASYEQYF
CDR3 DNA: TGTGCCAGCAGCGGCTTGGGCGCCTCCTACGAGCAGTACTTC

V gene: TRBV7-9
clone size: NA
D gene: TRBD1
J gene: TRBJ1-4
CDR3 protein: CASSLGQGQNEKLFF
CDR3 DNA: TGTGCCAGCAGCTTAGGACAGGGCCAGAATGAAAAACTGTTTTTT

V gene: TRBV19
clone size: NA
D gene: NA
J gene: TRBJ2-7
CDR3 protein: CASSIIYRAPYEQYF
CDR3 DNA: TGTGCCAGTAGTATTATCTACAGGGCGCCCTACGAGCAGTACTTC

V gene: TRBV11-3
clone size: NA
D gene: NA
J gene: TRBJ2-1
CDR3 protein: CASRTSEQFF
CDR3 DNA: TGTGCCAGTAGGACAAGTGAGCAGTTCTTC

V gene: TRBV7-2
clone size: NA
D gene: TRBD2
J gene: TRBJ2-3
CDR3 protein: CASSFQRGRTDTQYF
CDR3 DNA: TGTGCCAGCAGCTTTCAGCGGGGGCGCACAGATACGCAGTATTTT

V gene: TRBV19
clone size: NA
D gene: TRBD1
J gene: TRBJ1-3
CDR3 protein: CASSPIGTVAGNTIYF
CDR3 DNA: TGTGCCAGTAGTCCCATCGGGACAGTAGCTGGAAACACCATATATTTT

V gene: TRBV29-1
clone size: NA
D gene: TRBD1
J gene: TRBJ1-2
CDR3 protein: CSATGAYGYTF
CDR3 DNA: TGCAGCGCCACAGGGGCCTATGGCTACACCTTC

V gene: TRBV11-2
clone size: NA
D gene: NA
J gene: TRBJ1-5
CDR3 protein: CASSSGRGHSSNQPQHF
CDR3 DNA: TGTGCCAGCAGCTCCGGACGGGGACATAGTAGCAATCAGCCCCAGCATTTT